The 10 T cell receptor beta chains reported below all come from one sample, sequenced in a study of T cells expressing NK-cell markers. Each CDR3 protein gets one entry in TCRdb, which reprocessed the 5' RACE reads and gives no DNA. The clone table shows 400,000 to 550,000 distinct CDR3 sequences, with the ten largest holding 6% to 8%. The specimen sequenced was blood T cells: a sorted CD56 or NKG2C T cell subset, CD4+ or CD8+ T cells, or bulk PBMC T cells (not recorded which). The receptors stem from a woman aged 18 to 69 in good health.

The CDR3 here is CASSPGGGPNYGYTF. V is TRBV11-2 and J is TRBJ1-2; TCRdb selects TRBD1, and the lack of DNA leaves this call unchecked. In germline, CDR1 is SGHAT, CDR2 FQNNGV. CDR3 size: 15 residues. Supplemented by reference TRBV11-2 and TRBJ1-2, the full variable domain reads EAGVAQSPRYKIIEKRQSVAFWCNPISGHATLYWYQQILGQGPKLLIQFQNNGVVDDSQLPKDRFSAERLKGVDSTLKIQPAKLEDSAVYLCASSPGGGPNYGYTFGSGTRLTVV.

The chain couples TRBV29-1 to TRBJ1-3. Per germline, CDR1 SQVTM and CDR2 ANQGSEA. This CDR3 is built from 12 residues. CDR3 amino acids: CSAIFAGNTIYF.

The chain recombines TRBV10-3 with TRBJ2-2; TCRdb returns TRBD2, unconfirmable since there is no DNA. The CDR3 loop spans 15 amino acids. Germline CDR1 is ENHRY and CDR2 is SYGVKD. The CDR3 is CAISDLREAAGELFF.

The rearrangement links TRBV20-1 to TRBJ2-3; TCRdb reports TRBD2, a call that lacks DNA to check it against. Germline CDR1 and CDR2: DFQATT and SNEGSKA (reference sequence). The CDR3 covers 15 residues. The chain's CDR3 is CSAREASGDTDTQYF.

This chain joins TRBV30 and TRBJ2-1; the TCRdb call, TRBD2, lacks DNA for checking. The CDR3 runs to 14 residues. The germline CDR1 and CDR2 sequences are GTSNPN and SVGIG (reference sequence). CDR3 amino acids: CAWSITSGRNEQFF.

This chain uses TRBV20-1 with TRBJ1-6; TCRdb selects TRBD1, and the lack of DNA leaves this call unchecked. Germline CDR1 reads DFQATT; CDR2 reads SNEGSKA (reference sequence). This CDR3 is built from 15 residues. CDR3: CSASDPGGTRGTLHF.

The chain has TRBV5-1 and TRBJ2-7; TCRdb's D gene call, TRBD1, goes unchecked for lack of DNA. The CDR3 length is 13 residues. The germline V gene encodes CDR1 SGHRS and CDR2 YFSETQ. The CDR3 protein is CASTLTESDEQYF.

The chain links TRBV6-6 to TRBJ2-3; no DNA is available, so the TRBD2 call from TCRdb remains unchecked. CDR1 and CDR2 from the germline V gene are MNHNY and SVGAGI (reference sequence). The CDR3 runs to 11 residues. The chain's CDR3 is CASKAGDTQYF.

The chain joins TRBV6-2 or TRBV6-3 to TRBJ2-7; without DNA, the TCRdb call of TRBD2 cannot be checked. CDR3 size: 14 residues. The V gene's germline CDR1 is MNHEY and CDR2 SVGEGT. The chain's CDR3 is CASSYSGGVQEQYF.

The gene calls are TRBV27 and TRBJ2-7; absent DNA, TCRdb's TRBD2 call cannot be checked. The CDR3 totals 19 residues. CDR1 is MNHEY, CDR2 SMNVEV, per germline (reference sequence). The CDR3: CASSLRAGTSSLGGYEQYF.